Listed here is a single TCR beta chain. This sample stems from a study of blood T cell repertoires in COVID-19. Looking at the study overall: COVID-19 samples from acute and convalescent phases originated in the United States, Italy and Spain. In each case, the material was cDNA or gDNA derived from T cells, B-cell-depleted T cells, or PBMCs.

The V and J ends lost 4 bases and 3 bases, in that order; junction bases with no gene match: 6. This CDR3 has 14 amino acids. Germline loops: CDR1 SGHDT, CDR2 YYEEEE. Per the original data handling: Estimation of nucleated cell counts was performed using reference gene primer amplification. Generated by immunoSEQ multiplex PCR, the TCRdb table keeps only in-frame clones and is missing some. V and J calls and clone size are copied from that table; D and trimming were computed from the DNA. Of around 250,000 clones listed, roughly 89% are singletons. The sequenced material came from peripheral blood. The rearrangement uses TRBV5-6 and TRBJ2-7; 8 bases line up with TRBD2. This receptor was taken from a woman aged 40 to 55 who had recovered from COVID-19. CDR3 amino acids: CASSPAGGGYEQYF. The CDR3, as DNA: TGTGCCAGCAGCCCGGCGGGGGGCGGCTACGAGCAGTACTTC.